This TCR beta chain was recorded in a study of synovial regulatory T cells in juvenile arthritis. Notes on the study in general: iaTreg cells shared more CDR3 sequences with synovial Tregs than other blood Tregs did.

Per germline, CDR1 SGHTA and CDR2 FQGTGA. The CDR3 covers 16 residues. The DNA is unrecorded. Produced via immunoSEQ multiplex PCR; TCRdb's table is partial and in-frame only. The sample totals roughly 9,100 clones. A note on this clone: What it binds is not known.

Patients were aged median about 12 years with disease lasting median 7 years. This TCR was recovered from a donor younger than 35 with juvenile idiopathic arthritis. Sequencing was performed on Treg cells from blood. Subset given: remaining (HLA-DR-negative) circulating blood Treg cells. V and J are TRBV7-3 and TRBJ2-3; TCRdb's D call, TRBD1, is unchecked because there is no DNA. The CDR3 region is CASSPFQGWGPDTQYF. Full variable domain (missing parts from reference TRBV7-3 and TRBJ2-3): GAGVSQTPSNKVTEKGKYVELRCDPISGHTALYWYRQSLGQGPEFLIYFQGTGAADDSGLPNDRFFAVRPEGSVSTLKIQRTERGDSAVYLCASSPFQGWGPDTQYFGPGTRLTVL.